The 6 T cell receptor beta chains given below trace back to one sample, sequenced in a study of regulatory T cells in long-lasting Graves disease. Time point meaning: newly diagnosed GD, antithyroid drugs for less than 3 months. PBMC RNA served as the TCR library source. Both iRepertoire HTBI primers and Arm-PCR of CDR3 regions were used to build the TCR beta libraries. TCRdb called the multiplex PCR reads again in MiXCR, with one record for every CDR3 protein. The table includes 300,000 to 400,000 distinct CDR3 sequences, roughly a sixth detected once. Sample: peripheral blood mononuclear cells (PBMCs), taken at new diagnosis, from a patient treated with antithyroid drugs. Receptors were obtained from a female donor with Graves disease.

This clonotype has at least ten counts. This rearrangement joins TRBV6-2 or TRBV6-3 to TRBJ2-7, with D perhaps TRBD1 (6 bases). CDR3 length equals 17 residues. V was shortened by 2 bases and J by 1 base, with 18 bases between the two germline ends. Germline lookup yields CDR1 MNHEY and CDR2 SVGEGT. CDR3 residues: CASSYTRRQRGSYEQYF. Written as DNA, the CDR3 is TGTGCCAGCAGTTACACCCGACGACAGAGGGGGTCCTACGAGCAGTACTTC.

This clonotype was counted ten times or more. The genes are TRBV5-4 and TRBJ1-1, with 11 nucleotides matching TRBD1. The CDR3 length is 15 residues. Germline CDR1 is SGHNT and CDR2 is YYREEE (reference sequence). V shed 2 bases and J 3 bases; nucleotides not matched to a gene: 3. In nucleotides, the CDR3 is TGTGCCAGCAGCTTAGGACAGGGGGCTCACACTGAAGCTTTCTTT. Translated: CASSLGQGAHTEAFF.

This clonotype was detected many times. The chain carries TRBV5-1 and TRBJ2-6; D remains ambiguous. CDR1 SGHRS and CDR2 YFSETQ come from the germline V gene. The length of the CDR3 is 16 residues. The germline V and J ends were trimmed by 1 base and 1 base, with 9 bases remaining between them. CDR3 sequence: CASSLSLGSGANVLTF. As DNA, the CDR3 is TGCGCCAGCAGCTTGAGTTTGGGATCTGGGGCCAACGTCCTGACTTTC.

This clonotype was seen ten or more times. The chain uses TRBV12-3 or TRBV12-4 and TRBJ1-5; 10 bases align to TRBD1. CDR3 length equals 18 residues. The J segment lost 6 bases and the V segment lost 5 bases, leaving 16 bases of the junction unmatched. This chain's CDR3 is CASSKRDRGILGGQPQHF. The CDR3 DNA sequence: TGTGCCAGCAGTAAACGGGACAGGGGAATTTTAGGCGGTCAGCCCCAGCATTTT.

There are many counts of this clonotype. The CDR3 protein is CASSRNRHEQYF. CDR3 DNA: TGTGCCAGCAGTCGAAACCGCCACGAGCAGTACTTC. The rearrangement links TRBV12-3 or TRBV12-4 to TRBJ2-7, with D uncertain. V lost 5 bases to trimming and J lost 5 bases, with 10 bases between them. The CDR3 loop spans 12 amino acids.

CDR3 protein: CSVPCQGTFYEQYF. CDR3 coding DNA: TGCAGCGTTCCTTGTCAGGGGACTTTCTACGAGCAGTACTTC. The chain couples TRBV29-1 to TRBJ2-7; tentatively, D is TRBD1 or TRBD2 (6 bases each). V was clipped by 5 bases and J by 3 bases, with 17 bases between them. The CDR3 loop spans 14 amino acids. Germline loops: CDR1 SQVTM, CDR2 ANQGSEA.